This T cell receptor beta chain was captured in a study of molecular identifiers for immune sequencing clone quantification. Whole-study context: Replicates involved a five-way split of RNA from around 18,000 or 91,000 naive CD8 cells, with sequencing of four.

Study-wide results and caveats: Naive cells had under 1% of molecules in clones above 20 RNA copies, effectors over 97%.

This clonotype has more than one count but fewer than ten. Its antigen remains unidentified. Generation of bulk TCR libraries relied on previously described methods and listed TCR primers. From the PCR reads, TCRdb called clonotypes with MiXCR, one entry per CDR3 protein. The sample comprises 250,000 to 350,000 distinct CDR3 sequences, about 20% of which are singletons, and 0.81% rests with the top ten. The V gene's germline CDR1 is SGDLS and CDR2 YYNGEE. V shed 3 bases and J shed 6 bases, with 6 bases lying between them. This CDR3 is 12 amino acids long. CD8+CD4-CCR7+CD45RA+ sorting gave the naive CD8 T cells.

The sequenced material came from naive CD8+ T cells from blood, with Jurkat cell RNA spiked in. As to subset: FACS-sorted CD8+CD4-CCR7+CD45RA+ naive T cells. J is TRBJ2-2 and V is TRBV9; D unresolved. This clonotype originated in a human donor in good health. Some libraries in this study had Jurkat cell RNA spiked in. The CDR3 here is CASSAPPGELFF. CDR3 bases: TGTGCCAGCAGCGCCCCCCCCGGGGAGCTGTTTTTT.